This note documents a single T cell receptor beta chain sequence. CDR1 MNHEY and CDR2 SVGAGI come from the germline V gene. The CDR3 totals 14 residues. Trimming took 6 bases from V and 4 from J, leaving 15 bases between them. Original methodology: How many nucleated cells were present was estimated from reference gene primer amplification. Repertoires were generated with immunoSEQ multiplex PCR, while TCRdb's copy carries only in-frame clones and drops some. V, J and clone size are taken as reported in that table, and D and trimming were inferred from the DNA itself. The data show approximately 97,000 clones, approximately 81% seen once. The record originates from a study of blood T cell repertoires in COVID-19. For the study at large: Whether acute or convalescent, the COVID-19 samples came from the United States, Italy and Spain. Sources were T cells, B-cell-depleted T cells, or PBMCs; the material itself was cDNA or gDNA.

The rearrangement uses TRBV6-5 and TRBJ1-1; perhaps TRBD1 as D (6 bases). Sequencing was carried out using peripheral blood. The TCR sequence derives from a man between 60 and 75 years old with acute or convalescent COVID-19. The CDR3 nucleotides read TGTGCCAGCAGCTCAGAGGGGGATATCACTGAAGCTTTCTTT. It codes for CASSSEGDITEAFF.